This T cell receptor beta chain was found in a study of blood T cell repertoires in COVID-19. Germline lookup yields CDR1 SGHNT and CDR2 YYREEE (reference sequence). V lost 2 bases, J lost 4 bases, and 15 bases lay in between. The CDR3 consists of 15 residues. Clones were sequenced by immunoSEQ multiplex PCR, and TCRdb holds only the in-frame ones, with some missing. The sample consists of 360,000 or so clones, approximately 89% of them appearing once. The chain combines TRBV5-4 with TRBJ1-1; D remains ambiguous. The specimen was peripheral blood. This sequence originates from a woman aged 55-75 years with COVID-19, enrolled during active disease. For the CDR3, the DNA is TGTGCCAGCAGCTTAGGTTGGGGAGTTGGCACTGAAGCTTTCTTT. It specifies CASSLGWGVGTEAFF.